These 22 T cell receptor beta chains originate from one sample sequenced in a study of CD8 T cells in ankylosing spondylitis. Study-wide findings and caveats: Characteristic, it appeared, of ankylosing spondylitis blood was a TCR beta motif of fewer than 10 highly homologous variants.

Their antigens are not known. TCRdb re-analysed the 5' RACE reads in MiXCR, keeping a single row per CDR3 protein. The repertoire includes over 600,000 distinct CDR3 sequences, around a fifth of them detected once, and around 20% sits in the top ten. Sequencing was carried out using blood, either unsorted or a sorted T cell fraction (not recorded which). Receptors originate from a male donor with ankylosing spondylitis.

This clonotype was seen a few times. V and J are TRBV12-3 or TRBV12-4 and TRBJ2-7; D possibly corresponds to TRBD2 (6 bases). V was pared by 0 bases and J by 6 bases, with 9 bases between. The CDR3 length is 13 residues. CDR3 nucleotide sequence: TGTGCCAGCAGTTTAGCGGAGGGACTCGAGCAGTACTTC. Amino acid sequence: CASSLAEGLEQYF.

V and J are TRBV4-3 and TRBJ2-1, with 10 bases that match TRBD2. The germline CDR1 and CDR2 sequences are LGHNA and YSLEER. The CDR3 is 16 amino acids. Trimming cost V 4 bases and J 4 bases; bases outside gene matches: 7. The CDR3 reads CASSRHGTSAYNEQFF. The CDR3 DNA follows: TGCGCCAGCAGCCGACACGGGACTAGCGCATACAATGAGCAGTTCTTC.

The rearrangement joins TRBV5-1 to TRBJ1-1; D is undetermined. Germline CDR1 SGHRS, CDR2 YFSETQ. V lost 7 bases to trimming and J lost 3 bases, with 16 bases between them. This CDR3 is built from 14 residues. CDR3 sequence: CASLGEGGHTEAFF. The CDR3 coding sequence is TGCGCCAGCTTGGGAGAGGGCGGCCACACTGAAGCTTTCTTT.

The V and J genes are TRBV28 and TRBJ2-3; D could derive from TRBD1 or TRBD2 (5 bases each). Trimming removed 5 bases from V and 5 bases from J, with 17 bases in between. The CDR3 runs to 15 residues. In germline, CDR1 is MDHEN, CDR2 SYDVKM. CDR3 loop: CASSLGGVSGDTQYF. The CDR3 coding sequence is TGTGCCAGCAGTCTTGGGGGTGTGAGCGGAGATACGCAGTATTTT.

This clonotype occurred a few times. The V and J genes are TRBV19 and TRBJ1-2; 9 bases are a match to TRBD1. CDR3 length: 15 residues. Germline assignment: CDR1 LNHDA and CDR2 SQIVND (reference sequence). V shed 5 bases and J 4 bases; nucleotides not matched to a gene: 8. The DNA of the CDR3 is TGTGCCAGTAGTGTCAGACAGGGGGGACTCTATGGCTACACCTTC. Residues: CASSVRQGGLYGYTF.

This clonotype occurred a few times. The genes are TRBV29-1 and TRBJ2-7; no clear D. The V end was cut by 3 bases, the J end by 1 base, with 13 bases between. Per germline, CDR1 SQVTM and CDR2 ANQGSEA. The CDR3 has 14 residues. CDR3 sequence reads: CSVEGGSGSYEQYF. The CDR3 DNA reads as TGCAGCGTTGAGGGCGGCTCAGGTTCCTACGAGCAGTACTTC.

The sample holds many counts of this clonotype. The chain joins TRBV2 to TRBJ1-6; D is possibly TRBD1 (5 bases). From germline, CDR1 is SNHLY and CDR2 FYNNEI. Deletions cut 5 bases from V and 1 base from J, with 12 bases between. The CDR3 consists of 16 residues. The CDR3 here is CASSKAAGSYNSPLHF. The CDR3 DNA reads as TGTGCCAGCAGTAAGGCGGCAGGGTCCTATAATTCACCCCTCCACTTT.

There are a few counts of this clonotype. The V and J genes are TRBV11-2 and TRBJ1-1; D perhaps matches TRBD1 (5 bases). The CDR3 runs to 13 residues. V lost 4 bases and J 5 bases, leaving 11 bases between the germline ends. Germline V lookup: CDR1 SGHAT, CDR2 FQNNGV. Written as DNA, the CDR3 is TGTGCCAGCAGCTCACAGGTGCAGACTGAAGCTTTCTTT. This translates into CASSSQVQTEAFF.

This clonotype was observed a few times. The chain is built from TRBV5-1 and TRBJ2-7; the D gene could be TRBD1 or TRBD2 (5 bases each). The CDR3 runs to 16 residues. Germline lookup yields CDR1 SGHRS and CDR2 YFSETQ. V was shortened by 4 bases and J by 1 base, with 18 bases between the two germline ends. The CDR3 loop reads CASSKTPGPTSYEQYF. In nucleotides, the CDR3 is TGCGCCAGCAGCAAGACCCCGGGACCCACGTCCTACGAGCAGTACTTC. The full variable domain, completed using reference TRBV5-1 and TRBJ2-7, is KAGVTQTPRYLIKTRGQQVTLSCSPISGHRSVSWYQQTPGQGLQFLFEYFSETQRNKGNFPGRFSGRQFSNSRSEMNVSTLELGDSALYLCASSKTPGPTSYEQYFGPGTRLTVT.

This chain connects TRBV27 to TRBJ2-7, with D possibly matching TRBD2 (5 bases). This CDR3 is 13 amino acids long. Germline V CDR1 and CDR2: MNHEY, SMNVEV (reference sequence). V lost 0 bases, J lost 6 bases, and 9 bases lay in between. CDR3 bases: TGTGCCAGCAGTTTATCTGAGGGCCGCGAGCAGTACTTC. The encoded protein is CASSLSEGREQYF.

In DNA form, the CDR3 reads TGTGCCAGCAGTCGAACAGGGAGGTTCGTCGAGCAGTACTTC. It is translated as CASSRTGRFVEQYF. The J gene is TRBJ2-7, the V gene TRBV27, with D possibly being TRBD1 or TRBD2 (6 bases each). CDR3 length: 14 amino acids. Per the germline V gene, CDR1 is MNHEY and CDR2 is SMNVEV (reference sequence). V shed 5 bases and J shed 6 bases, with 17 bases lying between them.

V gene TRBV9 combines with J gene TRBJ1-1; 11 positions agree with TRBD1. This CDR3 is built from 15 residues. Germline V gene sequence: CDR1 SGDLS, CDR2 YYNGEE. V lost 0 bases and J lost 8; bases outside the gene matches: 6. The CDR3 nucleotides are TGTGCCAGCAGCGTAGTGGACAGGGGGCGTTCGGAAGCTTTCTTT. Amino acid sequence: CASSVVDRGRSEAFF.

In its sample, this clonotype was seen a few times. This chain links TRBV28 with TRBJ2-1; 13 nucleotides match TRBD2. CDR1 and CDR2 from the germline V gene are MDHEN and SYDVKM. The CDR3 runs to 15 residues. Trimming at V came to 8 bases and at J to 3 bases, leaving 4 bases not matched to a gene. CDR3: CASGTSGELYNEQFF. The CDR3 nucleotides are TGTGCCAGCGGGACTAGCGGGGAACTCTACAATGAGCAGTTCTTC.

This clonotype was seen a few times. The chain combines TRBV12-3 or TRBV12-4 with TRBJ2-2; perhaps TRBD1 as D (6 bases). Trimming cost V 6 bases and J 3 bases, with 14 bases left between them. The CDR3 sequence is 15 residues long. The CDR3 loop reads CASRPDRRYTGELFF. The CDR3 DNA follows: TGTGCCAGCAGACCAGACAGGAGATACACCGGGGAGCTGTTTTTT.

The chain links TRBV6-2 or TRBV6-3 to TRBJ2-7; D is uncertain. The germline V and J ends were trimmed by 5 bases and 3 bases, with 11 bases remaining between them. Germline assignment: CDR1 MNHEY and CDR2 SVGEGT. There are 13 residues in the CDR3. The chain's CDR3 is CASSRTEFYEQYF. In DNA form, the CDR3 reads TGTGCCAGCAGTCGGACGGAATTCTACGAGCAGTACTTC.

V and J are TRBV12-3 or TRBV12-4 and TRBJ2-1, with 10 bases that match TRBD1. Trimming at V came to 4 bases and at J to 8 bases, leaving 5 bases not matched to a gene. The CDR3 totals 14 residues. CDR3 DNA sequence: TGTGCCAGCAGTTGGGGACAGGGGATCGATGAGCAGTTCTTC. It encodes CASSWGQGIDEQFF.

In its sample, this clonotype was seen many times. The rearrangement uses TRBV12-3 or TRBV12-4 and TRBJ2-2, with 14 bases that match TRBD2. Losses at the gene ends were 5 bases for V and 5 bases for J; bases not matched to a gene: 4. The CDR3 covers 16 residues. CDR3: CASSPRLAGGTGELFF. CDR3 coding DNA: TGTGCCAGCAGTCCTAGACTAGCGGGAGGGACCGGGGAGCTGTTTTTT.

This clonotype was detected many times. The chain recombines TRBV29-1 with TRBJ2-1, with D unresolved. The CDR3 has 14 residues. Germline CDR1 is SQVTM and CDR2 is ANQGSEA. V was trimmed by 3 bases and J by 0 bases, leaving 9 bases between them. CDR3 nucleotides: TGCAGCGTTGAGTTGTTAGACTCCTACAATGAGCAGTTCTTC. Its translation: CSVELLDSYNEQFF.

This clonotype was counted a few times. This chain joins TRBV12-3 or TRBV12-4 and TRBJ2-1, with D perhaps TRBD2 (5 bases). The V and J ends lost 7 bases and 2 bases respectively, with 12 bases between them. The CDR3 runs to 14 residues. This CDR3 reads CASNLIGAYNEQFF. The CDR3 coding sequence is TGTGCCAGCAACCTTATCGGGGCCTACAATGAGCAGTTCTTC.

The rearrangement joins TRBV12-5 to TRBJ2-1; 12 bases fit TRBD2. V lost 8 bases, J lost 4 bases, and 6 bases stayed unmatched. The CDR3 totals 15 residues. Germline lookup yields CDR1 LGHNT and CDR2 FRNRAP. The CDR3 DNA sequence: TGTGCTAGTCGCGCTAGCGGGGGGGGTTACAATGAGCAGTTCTTC. Protein product: CASRASGGGYNEQFF.

This clonotype was observed a few times. V usage is TRBV4-2 and J usage is TRBJ2-1; TRBD2 aligns across 8 bases. V was clipped by 4 bases and J by 5 bases; unmatched bases: 1. This CDR3 is 13 amino acids long. Looked up from germline, CDR1 is LGHNA and CDR2 is YNFKEQ. CDR3 residues: CASSRSGDNEQFF. The DNA of the CDR3 is TGTGCCAGCAGCCGTAGCGGGGACAATGAGCAGTTCTTC.

The chain combines TRBV5-1 with TRBJ2-5, with TRBD1 as a possible D gene (6 bases). CDR1 is SGHRS and CDR2 is YFSETQ in the germline V gene. V was shortened by 4 bases and J by 1 base, with 11 bases between the two germline ends. The length of the CDR3 is 14 residues. In nucleotides, the CDR3 is TGCGCCAGCAGCCAAGGGGGTCTCCAAGAGACCCAGTACTTC. The encoded protein is CASSQGGLQETQYF. Full variable domain (remainder filled in from reference TRBV5-1 and TRBJ2-5): KAGVTQTPRYLIKTRGQQVTLSCSPISGHRSVSWYQQTPGQGLQFLFEYFSETQRNKGNFPGRFSGRQFSNSRSEMNVSTLELGDSALYLCASSQGGLQETQYFGPGTRLLVL.